The 8 T cell receptor beta chains given below trace back to one sample, sequenced in a study of cytomegalovirus exposure and HLA in healthy donors. PCR employed 60 Vbeta and 13 Jbeta primers. Generated by immunoSEQ multiplex PCR, the TCRdb table keeps only in-frame clones and is missing some. This table holds about 200,000 clones, about 82% found once. The sample taken for sequencing was PBMCs. The origin of the receptors is a woman aged 45-60 years in good health and CMV-seronegative.

This clone was recorded only once. V and J are TRBV10-1 and TRBJ2-1; 9 bases map to TRBD1. The V gene's germline CDR1 is WNHNN and CDR2 SYGVQD (reference sequence). With 2 bases clipped from V and 5 bases from J, the junction kept 4 bases outside the gene matches. The CDR3 runs to 15 residues. The CDR3 here is CASSEPGTGNNEQFF. CDR3 nucleotides: TGCGCCAGCAGTGAGCCCGGGACAGGGAACAATGAGCAGTTCTTC.

To note about this clone: Other DNA sequences in the same sample also yield this CDR3. The V and J genes are TRBV19 and TRBJ1-5; TRBD1 matches 9 bases. V shed 4 bases, J shed 4 bases, and the junction held 8 bases outside the gene matches. CDR3 length: 16 amino acids. CDR1 is LNHDA, CDR2 SQIVND, per germline (reference sequence). CDR3 loop: CASSTVDRGGNQPQHF. Here the CDR3 DNA reads TGTGCCAGTAGTACGGTGGACAGGGGAGGGAATCAGCCCCAGCATTTT.

The chain employs TRBV5-6 and TRBJ1-1; perhaps TRBD1 as D (6 bases). The CDR3 contains 16 residues. Germline V gives CDR1 SGHDT, CDR2 YYEEEE. V lost 4 bases and J lost 6, with 22 bases in between. CDR3 sequence (DNA): TGTGCCAGCAGCGACCTTGCGGGAGGGGGAGGCCCTGAAGCTTTCTTT. Translation gives CASSDLAGGGGPEAFF. The complete variable domain, with remaining parts taken from reference TRBV5-6 and TRBJ1-1, reads DAGVTQSPTHLIKTRGQQVTLRCSPKSGHDTVSWYQQALGQGPQFIFQYYEEEERQRGNFPDRFSGHQFPNYSSELNVNALLLGDSALYLCASSDLAGGGGPEAFFGQGTRLTVV.

The chain carries TRBV6-1 and TRBJ1-2; 7 bases are shared with TRBD1. Trimming at V came to 6 bases and at J to 2 bases, leaving 6 bases not matched to a gene. Germline assignment: CDR1 MNHNS and CDR2 SASEGT. The CDR3 consists of 14 residues. The CDR3 is CASSRDRENYGYTF. The CDR3 bases are TGTGCCAGCAGCCGCGACAGGGAGAACTATGGCTACACCTTC.

The rearrangement links TRBV9 to TRBJ2-2, with 10 positions matching TRBD1. The CDR3 covers 15 residues. Germline trimming cut 4 bases from V and 7 bases from J; bases unmatched to any gene: 7. Germline CDR1 reads SGDLS; CDR2 reads YYNGEE. The CDR3 loop reads CASSPRTGGVGELFF. The CDR3 region has the DNA TGTGCCAGCAGCCCCCGGACAGGGGGGGTCGGGGAGCTGTTTTTT.

The chain links TRBV5-1 to TRBJ1-6; no firm D call. Between the trimmed V and J ends, which lost 4 bases and 7 bases, there was a span of 18 bases. Germline CDR1 and CDR2: SGHRS and YFSETQ. CDR3 length: 16 residues. This CDR3 reads CASSPQEGMRNSPLHF. CDR3 nucleotides: TGCGCCAGCAGCCCCCAGGAGGGAATGAGAAATTCACCCCTCCACTTT.

This sequence joins TRBV30 and TRBJ1-4, with D possibly TRBD1 on 6 matching bases. V lost 3 bases and J 8 bases, leaving 13 bases between the germline ends. This CDR3 contains 13 residues. Germline CDR1 GTSNPN, CDR2 SVGIG (reference sequence). Written as DNA, the CDR3 is TGTGCCTGGAGGTCTACAGGGACCGAAAAACTGTTTTTT. Its protein product is CAWRSTGTEKLFF.

The chain carries TRBV5-1 and TRBJ1-1, with 9 bases matching TRBD1. V trimming: 0 bases; J trimming: 3 bases; junction bases outside the gene matches: 6. CDR1 SGHRS and CDR2 YFSETQ come from the germline V gene. The CDR3 has 16 residues. DNA for the CDR3: TGCGCCAGCAGCTTGGGGGGACAGGGCTACGACACTGAAGCTTTCTTT. Amino acids: CASSLGGQGYDTEAFF.